This T cell receptor (beta chain) was captured by sequencing in a study of shared clonotypes between healthy human individuals. Findings and caveats of the study: Estimated richness was generally greater in naive than memory subsets. Clonotypes shared by all four donors outscored non-shared clonotypes in generation probability.

A remark on this clone: Its antigen is currently unknown.

This CDR3 is 14 amino acids long. Germline values: CDR1 MNHNY, CDR2 SVGAGI (reference sequence). The trim removed 8 bases at V and 2 bases at J, leaving 5 bases unmatched. Here immunoSEQ multiplex PCR was the method, and the copy in TCRdb shows in-frame clones only, minus some. In the table there are 2,500,000 or so clones, roughly nine tenths of which are singletons. The receptor was derived from a young man in good health. Material: naive CD4+ T cells sorted from blood. The subset: CD45RA+ positively selected. This rearrangement joins TRBV6-6 to TRBJ2-7; the match to TRBD1 covers 11 bases. CDR3 nucleotide sequence: TGTGCCAGCGGGCCGGGACAGGGGGCCTACGAGCAGTACTTC. Translated: CASGPGQGAYEQYF.